A single sample gave rise to the 10 T cell receptor beta chains below, sequenced in a study of CD4+ T cells in melanoma. Sequencing used immunoSEQ multiplex PCR; TCRdb keeps in-frame clones, though not all of them. The sample includes more than 110,000 clones, 92% of them seen just once. The receptors were gathered from a human donor with melanoma.

This clone was detected a few times. The chain uses TRBV7-2 and TRBJ2-1, with a weak D call TRBD1 (6 bases). CDR1 SGHTA and CDR2 FQGNSA come from the germline V gene. The CDR3 is 13 residues long. V was cut by 5 bases and J by 3 bases, with 8 bases left in between. The CDR3 reads CASSQDSYNEQFF. CDR3 bases: TGTGCCAGCAGCCAGGACAGCTACAATGAGCAGTTCTTC.

V usage is TRBV2 and J usage is TRBJ2-7; D unresolved. The ends were cut back, 6 bases at V and 2 bases at J, with 11 bases in the middle. This CDR3 has 13 residues. Looked up from germline, CDR1 is SNHLY and CDR2 is FYNNEI. The CDR3 reads CASRKDLTYEQYF. The DNA for the CDR3 is TGTGCCAGCAGGAAAGACTTAACCTACGAGCAGTACTTC. The full variable domain, in which reference TRBV2 and TRBJ2-7 provide the parts outside the CDR3, is EPEVTQTPSHQVTQMGQEVILRCVPISNHLYFYWYRQILGQKVEFLVSFYNNEISEKSEIFDDQFSVERPDGSNFTLKIRSTKLEDSAMYFCASRKDLTYEQYFGPGTRLTVT.

This chain joins TRBV30 and TRBJ2-2; D is unclear. Germline CDR1 reads GTSNPN; CDR2 reads SVGIG (reference sequence). There are 14 residues in the CDR3. Trimming took 6 bases from V and 1 from J, leaving 12 bases between them. The CDR3 nucleotides read TGTGCCTGTCCAAGGGAACAGAACACCGGGGAGCTGTTTTTT. Amino acid sequence: CACPREQNTGELFF.

V is TRBV6-5 and J is TRBJ1-1; 9 bases are shared with TRBD1. Germline V gene lookup returns CDR1 MNHEY and CDR2 SVGAGI. CDR3 length: 14 residues. Trimming took 5 bases from V and 3 from J; bases not matched to a gene: 4. CDR3 DNA: TGTGCCAGCAGTCCCGGGACAGGGTACACTGAAGCTTTCTTT. It encodes CASSPGTGYTEAFF.

The rearrangement uses TRBV6-5 and TRBJ2-5; TRBD2 aligns across 12 bases. CDR3 size: 14 residues. Per the germline V gene, CDR1 is MNHEY and CDR2 is SVGAGI. V lost 6 bases and J lost 6; bases outside the gene matches: 5. The CDR3 nucleotides read TGTGCCAGCAGGCTAGCGGGGGGGCCCAAGACCCAGTACTTC. It encodes CASRLAGGPKTQYF.

The chain links TRBV7-3 to TRBJ2-1; D possibly matches TRBD1 or TRBD2 (5 bases each). Germline V gene lookup returns CDR1 SGHTA and CDR2 FQGTGA. The V end was cut by 5 bases, the J end by 0 bases, with 17 bases between. CDR3 length equals 17 residues. CDR3 bases: TGTGCCAGCAGCCCCGGTGAGGGGCGGAGCTCCTACAATGAGCAGTTCTTC. Translating gives CASSPGEGRSSYNEQFF.

The chain recombines TRBV5-1 with TRBJ2-7; perhaps TRBD1 as D (6 bases). Germline CDR1 reads SGHRS; CDR2 reads YFSETQ. Trimming pared 4 bases from V and 1 base from J, leaving 12 bases between. The CDR3 loop spans 14 amino acids. As DNA, the CDR3 is TGCGCCAGCAGCCACTCTGGACAGTCCTACGAGCAGTACTTC. Amino acids: CASSHSGQSYEQYF.

The rearrangement uses TRBV5-4 and TRBJ2-3; perhaps TRBD2 as D (7 bases). Deletions cut 0 bases from V and 5 bases from J, with 16 bases between. The CDR3 is 16 residues long. Germline CDR1 SGHNT, CDR2 YYREEE (reference sequence). CDR3 nucleotide sequence: TGTGCCAGCAGCTTGGCCTCGGGGGGACAAGGAGATACGCAGTATTTT. Its translation: CASSLASGGQGDTQYF.

V is TRBV28 and J is TRBJ1-2, with 10 bases lining up with TRBD1. Germline assignment: CDR1 MDHEN and CDR2 SYDVKM. The CDR3 runs 16 residues. J gave up 0 bases and V 5 bases, and 6 bases lay outside the gene matches. This CDR3 is CASSLRDRGSNYGYTF. The CDR3 region has the DNA TGTGCCAGCAGTCTCCGGGACAGGGGCTCTAACTATGGCTACACCTTC.

J is TRBJ2-7 and V is TRBV10-1; 8 bases map to TRBD2. The CDR3 sequence is 14 residues long. Germline CDR1 is WNHNN and CDR2 is SYGVQD (reference sequence). J gave up 4 bases and V 6 bases, and 8 bases lay outside the gene matches. The CDR3 DNA is TGCGCCAGCAGCCGCGGGGGGCCTTTTTACGAGCAGTACTTC. Its translation: CASSRGGPFYEQYF.